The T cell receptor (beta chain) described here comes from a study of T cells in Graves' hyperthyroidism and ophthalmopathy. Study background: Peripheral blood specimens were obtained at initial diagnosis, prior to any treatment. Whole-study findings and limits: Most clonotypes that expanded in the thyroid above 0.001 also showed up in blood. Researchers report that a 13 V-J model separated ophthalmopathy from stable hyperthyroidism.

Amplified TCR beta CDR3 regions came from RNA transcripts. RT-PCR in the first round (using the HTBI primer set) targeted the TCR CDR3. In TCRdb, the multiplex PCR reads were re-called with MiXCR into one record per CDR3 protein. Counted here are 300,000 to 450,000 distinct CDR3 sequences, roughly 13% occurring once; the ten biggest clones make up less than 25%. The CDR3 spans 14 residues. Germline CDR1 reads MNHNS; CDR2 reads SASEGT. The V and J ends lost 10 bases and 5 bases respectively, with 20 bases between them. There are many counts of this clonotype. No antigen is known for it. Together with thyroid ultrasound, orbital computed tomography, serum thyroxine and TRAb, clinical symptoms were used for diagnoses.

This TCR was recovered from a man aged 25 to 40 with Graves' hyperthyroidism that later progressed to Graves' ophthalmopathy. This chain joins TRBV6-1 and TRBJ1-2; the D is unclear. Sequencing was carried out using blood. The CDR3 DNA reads TGTGCCACCAGATGGGCCCTAAATCATTATGGCTACACCTTC. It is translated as CATRWALNHYGYTF.